This TCR beta chain came from a study of T cell changes during pregnancy in multiple sclerosis. Libraries were prepared by immunoSEQ multiplex PCR; TCRdb keeps only in-frame clonotypes and omits some of them. The table lists about 92,000 clones, 85% to 95% of them singletons. CDR3 length: 15 residues. Germline V gene sequence: CDR1 ENHRY, CDR2 SYGVKD. The V and J ends lost 6 bases and 1 base, in that order; junction bases with no gene match: 4. The input for sequencing was peripheral blood, taken in the first trimester of pregnancy. This TCR was sampled from a female donor with multiple sclerosis, enrolled in a pregnancy study. The rearrangement uses TRBV10-3 and TRBJ2-2; TRBD1 aligns across 8 bases. CDR3 sequence: CAIRQGALNTGELFF. Here the CDR3 DNA reads TGTGCCATCAGGCAGGGGGCCCTGAACACCGGGGAGCTGTTTTTT.